Following are 13 T cell receptor beta chains from one sample sequenced in a study of blood T cell repertoires in COVID-19 (dated by TCRdb to 2020 to 2021). The library was obtained by the immunoSEQ multiplex PCR assay. Here the immuneACCESS table is served through TCRdb, limited to in-frame sequences with V and J called. Missing clones are a known gap in these copies; in checked studies unresolved V genes cover under half, and the rest lacks a known reason. Here the sample has roughly 220,000 clones; about nine tenths occur a single time. In total, the top ten clones hold 2% to 2.5% of the sample. The source material was peripheral blood. The receptor set was obtained from a man younger than 40 who had recovered from COVID-19.

V and J are TRBV6-5 and TRBJ1-6; D is uncertain. Germline lookup yields CDR1 MNHEY and CDR2 SVGAGI. The CDR3 runs to 16 residues. Trimming cost V 2 bases and J 4 bases, with 12 bases left between them. CDR3 bases: TGTGCCAGCAGTTACGGTGCTGGTCAGTATAATTCACCCCTCCACTTT. The encoded protein is CASSYGAGQYNSPLHF.

V usage is TRBV4-1 and J usage is TRBJ2-3, with D perhaps TRBD2 (5 bases). Trimming removed 6 bases from V and 2 bases from J, with 18 bases in between. Germline V gene sequence: CDR1 MGHRA, CDR2 YSYEKL. The CDR3 contains 16 residues. The DNA for the CDR3 is TGCGCCAGCAGAATGGTGTTAGGAGGATACACAGATACGCAGTATTTT. This encodes CASRMVLGGYTDTQYF.

This chain joins TRBV12-3 or TRBV12-4 and TRBJ1-2; TRBD1 matches 10 bases. With 5 bases clipped from V and 8 bases from J, the junction kept 5 bases outside the gene matches. The CDR3 is made up of 13 amino acids. The CDR3 sequence is CASSRTGGGGYTF. CDR3 DNA: TGTGCCAGCAGTCGGACAGGGGGAGGAGGCTACACCTTC.

V and J are TRBV11-2 and TRBJ1-3; D might be TRBD1 (6 bases). The germline CDR1 and CDR2 sequences are SGHAT and FQNNGV. Trimming removed 2 bases at V and 4 bases at J, with 12 bases between. The CDR3 totals 15 residues. In DNA form, the CDR3 reads TGTGCCAGCAGCTTATTGGGGGGGCAGGGAAACACCATATATTTT. Protein: CASSLLGGQGNTIYF.

The chain employs TRBV3-1 (or the pseudogene TRBV3-2) and TRBJ1-2; TRBD1 matches 8 bases. V was pared by 2 bases and J by 3 bases, with 8 bases of the junction left unmatched. Germline V lookup: CDR1 LGHDT, CDR2 YNNKEL (reference sequence). The length of the CDR3 is 16 residues. CDR3 loop: CASSQNQGARDYGYTF. CDR3 coding DNA: TGTGCCAGCAGCCAAAACCAGGGGGCGAGGGACTATGGCTACACCTTC.

The chain combines TRBV7-8 with TRBJ2-5; 8 positions match TRBD2. Germline assignment: CDR1 SGHVS and CDR2 FQNEAQ. J gave up 4 bases and V 1 base, and 8 bases lay outside the gene matches. The CDR3 length is 16 residues. The CDR3 nucleotides read TGTGCCAGCAGCTTAGGTTACGGGGGGGCGCGAGAGACCCAGTACTTC. Amino acids: CASSLGYGGARETQYF.

The chain has TRBV4-2 and TRBJ1-1; no firm D call. Looked up from germline, CDR1 is LGHNA and CDR2 is YNFKEQ. The CDR3 loop spans 13 amino acids. Trimming shortened V by 1 base and J by 7 bases, and 10 bases separated the two germline ends. The CDR3 region has the DNA TGTGCCAGCAGCCAAGCCGTCGGGGTTGAAGCTTTCTTT. Protein product: CASSQAVGVEAFF.

This chain connects TRBV5-1 to TRBJ2-7; TRBD1 might be the D (6 bases). CDR3 length equals 14 residues. CDR1 is SGHRS and CDR2 is YFSETQ in the germline V gene. The V end lost 3 bases, the J end lost 0 bases, and 10 bases lay between the germline ends. The CDR3: CASSSEGHSYEQYF. The DNA of the CDR3 is TGCGCCAGCAGCTCCGAGGGACACTCCTACGAGCAGTACTTC.

The rearrangement uses TRBV6-5 and TRBJ1-5; 8 nucleotides match TRBD1. Germline lookup yields CDR1 MNHEY and CDR2 SVGAGI. J gave up 7 bases and V 4 bases, and 6 bases lay outside the gene matches. The length of the CDR3 is 14 residues. CDR3 residues: CASSSGQGGQPQHF. The CDR3 DNA reads as TGTGCCAGCAGTTCCGGACAGGGCGGCCAGCCCCAGCATTTT.

This clone was seen a single time. V gene TRBV29-1 combines with J gene TRBJ2-5, with D maybe TRBD1 (5 bases). Germline CDR1 is SQVTM and CDR2 is ANQGSEA. CDR3 length: 14 amino acids. V lost 6 bases, J lost 4 bases, and 18 bases lay in between. CDR3 protein: CSVASMVGRETQYF. In DNA form, the CDR3 reads TGCAGCGTCGCTTCCATGGTGGGGCGAGAGACCCAGTACTTC.

This rearrangement joins TRBV19 to TRBJ2-3; D not certain. The CDR3 loop spans 15 amino acids. Germline V lookup: CDR1 LNHDA, CDR2 SQIVND (reference sequence). V was clipped by 3 bases and J by 1 base, with 11 bases between them. Written as DNA, the CDR3 is TGTGCCAGTAGTATCCCGTACGGAGGCACAGATACGCAGTATTTT. It codes for CASSIPYGGTDTQYF.

This clone was recorded only once. The chain carries TRBV11-3 and TRBJ2-1; D might be TRBD2 (7 bases). Germline lookup yields CDR1 SGHNT and CDR2 YENEEA. Trimming left V 1 base short and J 8 bases short, with 24 bases between. The CDR3 length is 18 residues. In nucleotides, the CDR3 is TGTGCCAGCAGCTTAGGGGGTGTGGCGGGGGCCGGGGACGATGAGCAGTTCTTC. Protein: CASSLGGVAGAGDDEQFF.

This rearrangement joins TRBV7-8 to TRBJ2-3; 7 bases line up with TRBD2. Germline V gene data show CDR1 as SGHVS and CDR2 as FQNEAQ. Unmatched junction bases numbered 3, after V lost 0 bases and J lost 3 bases. The CDR3 contains 15 residues. CDR3 amino acids: CASSLARGGTDTQYF. The CDR3 DNA reads TGTGCCAGCAGCTTAGCTAGGGGAGGGACAGATACGCAGTATTTT.